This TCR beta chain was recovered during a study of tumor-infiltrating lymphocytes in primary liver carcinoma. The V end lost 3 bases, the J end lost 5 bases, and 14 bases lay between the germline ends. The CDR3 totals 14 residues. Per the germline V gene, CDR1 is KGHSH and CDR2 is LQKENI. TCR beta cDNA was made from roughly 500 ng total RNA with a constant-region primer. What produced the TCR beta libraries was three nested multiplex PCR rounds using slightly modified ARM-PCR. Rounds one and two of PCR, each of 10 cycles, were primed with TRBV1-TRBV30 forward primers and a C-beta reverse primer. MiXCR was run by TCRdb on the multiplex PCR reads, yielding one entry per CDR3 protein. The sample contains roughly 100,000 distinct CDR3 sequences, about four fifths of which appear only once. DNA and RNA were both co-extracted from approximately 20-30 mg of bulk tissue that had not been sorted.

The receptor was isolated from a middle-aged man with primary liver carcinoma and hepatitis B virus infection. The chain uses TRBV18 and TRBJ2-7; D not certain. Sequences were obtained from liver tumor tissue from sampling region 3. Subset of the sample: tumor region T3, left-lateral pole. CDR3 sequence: CASSPSRGPDEQYF. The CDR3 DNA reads TGTGCCAGCTCACCTTCTCGTGGGCCGGACGAGCAGTACTTC.